This record concerns one T cell receptor beta chain sequence. This sample was included in a study of blood T cell repertoires in COVID-19. The CDR3 sequence is 16 residues long. The germline V gene has CDR1 SGHVS and CDR2 FQNEAQ. Trimming removed 6 bases at V and 4 bases at J, with 19 bases between. TCRdb keeps only in-frame clones here, not all; method: immunoSEQ multiplex PCR. The table records about 75,000 clones, approximately 86% of them present only once. The sequenced material came from peripheral blood. The clonotype was recovered from a woman between 45 and 60 years old with acute or convalescent COVID-19. The chain uses TRBV7-8 and TRBJ1-3, with D possibly TRBD1 on 6 matching bases. CDR3 in amino acids: CASSLGRGALGNTIYF. For the CDR3, the DNA is TGTGCCAGCAGTCTCGGGCGGGGGGCGTTGGGAAACACCATATATTTT. The entire variable domain, with the rest obtained from reference TRBV7-8 and TRBJ1-3, is as follows: GAGVSQSPRYKVAKRGQDVALRCDPISGHVSLFWYQQALGQGPEFLTYFQNEAQLDKSGLPSDRFFAERPEGSVSTLKIQRTQQEDSAVYLCASSLGRGALGNTIYFGEGSWLTVV.